This record covers a single TCR beta chain. Its antigen is not identified. The V segment lost 4 bases and the J segment 7 bases; nucleotides outside the gene matches: 9. The CDR3 covers 15 residues. Germline V lookup: CDR1 SEHNR, CDR2 FQNEAQ (reference sequence). One entry per CDR3 protein, called by TCRdb with MiXCR from the reads. The sample shows roughly 920,000 distinct CDR3 sequences, approximately 30% of them seen only once. This specimen belongs to a study of T cell repertoires in cytomegalovirus infection. The wider study: Researchers turned to recently identified HLA-C-restricted CMV epitopes as well as well-studied HLA-B-restricted ones. Evidence of both CMV infection and a matching HLA type came from public TCR beta signatures. Study-level results: The ex vivo response showed dominance by HLA-C-restricted CMV-specific TCR beta clonotypes.

The specimen was cultured CD8+ T cells from PBMCs, collected from culture after CMV antigen stimulation. The receptor was isolated from a human donor in good health (CMV status not recorded). Some clones in this sample may be carry-over from other donors' samples. This chain uses TRBV7-9 with TRBJ1-5, with 8 bases identical to TRBD1. CDR3 in amino acids: CASSSGRDRLQPQHF. In nucleotides, the CDR3 is TGTGCCAGCAGCTCTGGGAGGGACAGGCTACAGCCCCAGCATTTT. Using reference TRBV7-9 and TRBJ1-5 for the parts outside the CDR3, the full variable domain is DTGVSQNPRHKITKRGQNVTFRCDPISEHNRLYWYRQTLGQGPEFLTYFQNEAQLEKSRLLSDRFSAERPKGSFSTLEIQRTEQGDSAMYLCASSSGRDRLQPQHFGDGTRLSIL.